Listed below are T cell receptor beta chains from one sample, sequenced in a study of PD-1 blockade in classical Hodgkin lymphoma. Sequencing used immunoSEQ multiplex PCR; TCRdb keeps in-frame clones, though not all of them. The sample carries under 95,000 clones, about nine tenths recorded once. Here the sequenced sample was peripheral blood mononuclear cells (PBMCs), taken before the second cycle of nivolumab. The receptors were sampled from a human donor with classical Hodgkin lymphoma. CDR3s include the opening cysteine and the closing phenylalanine or tryptophan. The D gene is left open where the match is weak.

CDR3nt | CDR3aa | len | j_gene | d_gene | v_gene
TGTGCCAGCAGCTTTGCGGGAGTCACCGGGGAGCTGTTTTTT | CASSFAGVTGELFF | 14 | TRBJ2-2 | TRBD2 | TRBV7-9
TGTGCCAGTAGTCCCCGGGGGCAAGAGACCCAGTACTTC | CASSPRGQETQYF | 13 | TRBJ2-5 | . | TRBV19
TGTGCTAACGGGCCCATCTCTGGAAACACCATATATTTT | CANGPISGNTIYF | 13 | TRBJ1-3 | . | TRBV5-4
TGTGCCACCTGGGGACGAGCCTACGAGCAGTACTTC | CATWGRAYEQYF | 12 | TRBJ2-7 | . | TRBV2
TGTGCCAGCAGGGAGGTTTCAGGGAATCAGCCCCAGCATTTT | CASREVSGNQPQHF | 14 | TRBJ1-5 | . | TRBV2
TGTGCCAGCAGACCGTCGGGGGGCTTTAATACGCAGTATTTT | CASRPSGGFNTQYF | 14 | TRBJ2-3 | . | TRBV6-5
TGTGCCAGCAGTTTAACCAGGAGGAACACTGAAGCTTTCTTT | CASSLTRRNTEAFF | 14 | TRBJ1-1 | . | TRBV28
TGTGCCAGCAGCAAAGCCCTACCCTACGAGCAGTACTTC | CASSKALPYEQYF | 13 | TRBJ2-7 | . | TRBV21-1
TGTGCCACCAGCAGAGGCGGCAAGGGTGGCCAAGAGACCCAGTACTTC | CATSRGGKGGQETQYF | 16 | TRBJ2-5 | . | TRBV15
TGTGCCAGTAGTATTCTAAGAATGGCGCGGAACACTGAAGCTTTCTTT | CASSILRMARNTEAFF | 16 | TRBJ1-1 | . | TRBV19
TGTGCCAGCAGTGGGAGGAGCTCCTACAATGAGCAGTTCTTC | CASSGRSSYNEQFF | 14 | TRBJ2-1 | . | TRBV2
TGCAGCGCCTGGGCAGCTAACTATGGCTACACCTTC | CSAWAANYGYTF | 12 | TRBJ1-2 | . | TRBV29-1
TGTGCCAGCAGTTACTCCGGGATGACTGCTCAGCCCCAGCATTTT | CASSYSGMTAQPQHF | 15 | TRBJ1-5 | . | TRBV6-6
TGTGCCATCAGTCCCGGGACAGTTTACGAGCAGTACTTC | CAISPGTVYEQYF | 13 | TRBJ2-7 | TRBD1 | TRBV10-3
TGTGCCAGCAGCCGGGGCGGGGACCGTAATTCACCCCTCCACTTT | CASSRGGDRNSPLHF | 15 | TRBJ1-6 | . | TRBV5-4
TGTGCCAGCTCACCCACCGGGGGGACTAATGAAAAACTGTTTTTT | CASSPTGGTNEKLFF | 15 | TRBJ1-4 | . | TRBV18
TGCGCCAGCAGCGCGGACAGGGGCGGCTATGGCTACACCTTC | CASSADRGGYGYTF | 14 | TRBJ1-2 | TRBD1 | TRBV5-1
TGTGCCAGCAGTCCGAGACAGAATGAGCAGTTCTTC | CASSPRQNEQFF | 12 | TRBJ2-1 | . | TRBV27
TGTGCCAGCAGTTTTACAGGGTCAGGAAACACCATATATTTT | CASSFTGSGNTIYF | 14 | TRBJ1-3 | . | TRBV28
TGTGCCAGCAGCCCGCGGGACAGGGGTATTAATGAGCAGTTCTTC | CASSPRDRGINEQFF | 15 | TRBJ2-1 | TRBD1 | TRBV11-2